These T cell receptor beta chains were read from a single sample in a study of cytomegalovirus exposure and HLA in healthy donors. The assay was immunoSEQ multiplex PCR, and TCRdb's table has in-frame clones only and misses some. This table has 100,000 or so clones, more than 60% appearing once. The sequencing input was PBMCs. These receptor sequences come from a woman aged 18-29 years in good health and CMV-seropositive. Both conserved end residues are part of each CDR3. D genes are given only for firm matches.

D gene	V gene	J gene	CDR3 protein	CDR3 DNA
-	TRBV15	TRBJ2-7	CATSTLSGTNEQYF	TGTGCCACCAGCACTCTATCAGGGACAAACGAGCAGTACTTC
-	TRBV16	TRBJ1-3	CASSKDTLRGNTIYF	TGTGCCAGCAGCAAGGACACCCTCAGGGGAAACACCATATATTTT
TRBD2	TRBV18	TRBJ2-1	CASTIAGAENEQFF	TGTGCCAGCACAATAGCGGGAGCGGAAAATGAGCAGTTCTTC
-	TRBV4-1	TRBJ2-7	CASSQMAGAPAYEQYF	TGCGCCAGCAGCCAAATGGCAGGCGCGCCCGCCTACGAGCAGTACTTC
TRBD1	TRBV2	TRBJ1-4	CATQSGQVANEKLFF	TGTGCCACTCAGTCCGGACAGGTCGCGAATGAAAAACTGTTTTTT
-	TRBV12-5	TRBJ1-1	CASGLVPGNTEAFF	TGTGCTAGTGGTTTGGTACCAGGGAACACTGAAGCTTTCTTT
TRBD1	TRBV28	TRBJ1-2	CASSPPGQGYGYTF	TGTGCCAGCAGCCCCCCCGGACAGGGGTATGGCTACACCTTC
-	TRBV25-1	TRBJ2-2	CASKRLEGEGVGTGELFF	TGTGCCAGCAAGCGTCTAGAGGGGGAGGGGGTGGGCACCGGGGAGCTGTTTTTT
-	TRBV7-2	TRBJ1-5	CASSLQGPSNQPQHF	TGTGCCAGCAGCTTACAGGGTCCTAGCAATCAGCCCCAGCATTTT
-	TRBV5-1	TRBJ2-5	CASSFQGSQETQYF	TGCGCCAGCAGCTTCCAGGGTTCCCAAGAGACCCAGTACTTC